A selection of T cell receptor beta chains follows, all from one sample in a study of metastatic and nonmetastatic thyroid tumors. TCRdb re-called the PCR reads via MiXCR. This table holds some 90,000 clones, around 9.1% found once. The sample consisted of blood. The receptors stem from a female donor with papillary thyroid cancer or a benign thyroid nodule (not recorded which). Some clones in this sample may be carry-over from other donors' samples. Both conserved end residues are part of each CDR3. The order of the fields is J gene, V gene, CDR3 protein.

TRBJ2-6	TRBV7-3	CASSLTSPGANVLTF
TRBJ1-5	TRBV6-1	CASSSGQVRGNQPQHF
TRBJ2-2	TRBV24-1	CATSGGQGAWTGELFF
TRBJ1-2	TRBV28	CASTLGWGTYGYTF
TRBJ2-5	TRBV2	CASSEERGWVTQYF
TRBJ1-2	TRBV30	CAWSRDRPYGYTF
TRBJ1-2	TRBV2	CASSEFPESNNYTF
TRBJ2-5	TRBV6-1	CASSGGWPRETQYF
TRBJ2-2	TRBV6-4	CASSDGGGAAGELFF
TRBJ1-5	TRBV2	CASSPRQVLGMQPQHF
TRBJ1-1	TRBV3-1	CASSQPGGTEAFF
TRBJ2-7	TRBV4-2	CASSQDLTGASTYEQYF
TRBJ1-6	TRBV19	CASSIPGRDNSPLHF
TRBJ1-3	TRBV28	CASSFPQGSGNTIYF
TRBJ2-7	TRBV6-6	CASSYKGRGLGEQYF
TRBJ2-7	TRBV28	CASSIGTASSYEQYF
TRBJ2-1	TRBV19	CASSIRGQVNAYF
TRBJ1-1	TRBV5-1	CASSRRTVNTEAFF
TRBJ2-7	TRBV6-1	CASSGPSGSPNEQYF
TRBJ1-6	TRBV6-1	CASSEEAGKGNSPLHF
TRBJ2-1	TRBV27	CASSPSRYNEQFF
TRBJ1-6	TRBV9	CASSVDSRYNSPLHF
TRBJ2-2	TRBV12-3/TRBV12-4	CASARGGGELFF
TRBJ2-3	TRBV6-1	CASMDISTDTQYF
TRBJ1-2	TRBV2	CASSVLGTGYGYTF
TRBJ2-3	TRBV7-9	CASSLWGQGAGTQDTQYF
TRBJ1-4	TRBV4-1	CASSQVGGRKLFF
TRBJ1-2	TRBV12-3/TRBV12-4	CASSPQGSSMGYTF
TRBJ2-2	TRBV9	CASSVGTGGNTGELFF
TRBJ2-3	TRBV3-1	CASSSSSSGYTDTQYF
TRBJ2-7	TRBV18	CASSPDSYEQYF
TRBJ2-7	TRBV2	CASSGTSFGYEQYF